These 3 T cell receptor beta chains were sequenced from one sample in a study of blood T cell repertoires in COVID-19 (dated by TCRdb to 2020 to 2022). The receptor library was made with the immunoSEQ multiplex PCR assay. The immuneACCESS repertoire file appears here via TCRdb, limited to in-frame rearrangements. These files lack a portion of the clones; in checked studies, under half of the deficit traces to unresolved V genes, and the cause of the others is not known. This sample has about 82,000 clones in its table, and around four fifths of those were observed once. The top ten clones comprise 15% to 20% of the sample. Material: peripheral blood. All receptors derive from an elderly man with active or convalescent COVID-19.

CDR3 in DNA: TGTGCCAGCAGCACAGACGGTTCCGGCAGGCGACGGACCCAGTACTTC. Its protein is CASSTDGSGRRRTQYF. This sequence joins TRBV7-9 and TRBJ2-5; D gene ambiguous. Looked up from germline, CDR1 is SEHNR and CDR2 is FQNEAQ (reference sequence). With 5 bases removed from V and 7 bases from J, the gap between germline ends came to 23 bases. This CDR3 has 16 amino acids.

In its sample, this clone was seen a few times. V usage is TRBV19 and J usage is TRBJ1-2, with 8 bases aligning to TRBD1. Looked up from germline, CDR1 is LNHDA and CDR2 is SQIVND (reference sequence). The CDR3 extends over 15 amino acids. V gave up 5 bases and J gave up 4 bases; unmatched junction bases: 9. In nucleotides, the CDR3 is TGTGCCAGTAGTCCAAGGACAGGGAAGATCTATGGCTACACCTTC. Protein product: CASSPRTGKIYGYTF.

The DNA of the CDR3 is TGTGCCAGCAGTTACGGGGATTCGGCCAAAAACATTCAGTACTTC. Translated, it gives CASSYGDSAKNIQYF. The chain is built from TRBV7-9 and TRBJ2-4; weak D call: TRBD2 (5 bases). Germline V lookup: CDR1 SEHNR, CDR2 FQNEAQ (reference sequence). The V and J ends lost 6 bases and 1 base respectively, with 13 bases between them. The CDR3 runs to 15 residues.